This TCR beta chain was sequenced for a study of sequential checkpoint blockade in melanoma. On the study more broadly: Each arm's sequence ended with maintenance nivolumab.

Treatment indicated: randomized to nivolumab then ipilimumab (arm A) or the reverse (arm B). No patient had prior DNA-damaging chemotherapy. PBMC sorting kept live CD3+CD8+ cells without CD19 or CD56. Libraries were prepared by immunoSEQ multiplex PCR; TCRdb keeps only in-frame clonotypes and omits some of them. The sample includes some 20,000 clones, under 60% of them seen just once. The CDR3 consists of 15 residues. Germline lookup yields CDR1 SNHLY and CDR2 FYNNEI. Trimming cost V 2 bases and J 1 base, with 10 bases left between them. The chain has TRBV2 and TRBJ2-3; D might be TRBD2 (5 bases). This TCR was recovered from a human donor with melanoma. Material: CD8+ T cells sorted from blood (inferred from file names), obtained from a patient given nivolumab and ipilimumab in sequence. CDR3 DNA: TGTGCCAGCAGTGAAATCGGGGAAGGCACAGATACGCAGTATTTT. It yields the protein CASSEIGEGTDTQYF.